In its sample, the clone carrying this TCR beta chain was seen many times. Time point in this sample: newly diagnosed GD, antithyroid drugs for less than 3 months. PBMC RNA was the source of the TCR library. Arm-PCR with iRepertoire HTBI primers amplified the CDR3 regions for these TCR beta libraries. As handled by the study authors: Taken together, the samples had 62 TRBV and 13 to 15 TRBJ segments identified. TCRdb redid the calling of the multiplex PCR reads with MiXCR, one entry per CDR3 protein. TCRdb's processing, not the authors', yielded these V and J calls. The table lists around 240,000 distinct CDR3 sequences, 15% to 20% of them singletons. Per germline, CDR1 LNHNV and CDR2 YYDKDF (reference sequence). The V gene lost 0 bases and the J gene lost 2 bases, with 9 bases spanning the gap. CDR3 length: 15 amino acids. This entry belongs to a study of regulatory T cells in long-lasting Graves disease.

These data were likewise used in another study, on T cells in Graves' hyperthyroidism and ophthalmopathy. This second study says: With a duration under 2 months, the hyperthyroidism was newly diagnosed in patients aged 18 to 65. Diagnostic decisions used clinical symptoms, serum thyroxine and TRAb, thyroid ultrasound and orbital computed tomography.

The origin of this receptor is a woman in her 30s with Graves disease. The V gene is TRBV15, the J gene TRBJ2-3; D call uncertain. The specimen was peripheral blood mononuclear cells (PBMCs), collected at new diagnosis, from a patient treated with antithyroid drugs. The CDR3 loop is CATSRDKRYTDTQYF. The CDR3 bases are TGTGCCACCAGCAGAGATAAACGGTACACAGATACGCAGTATTTT. Complete variable domain (other parts from reference TRBV15 and TRBJ2-3): DAMVIQNPRYQVTQFGKPVTLSCSQTLNHNVMYWYQQKSSQAPKLLFHYYDKDFNNEADTPDNFQSRRPNTSFCFLDIRSPGLGDTAMYLCATSRDKRYTDTQYFGPGTRLTVL.